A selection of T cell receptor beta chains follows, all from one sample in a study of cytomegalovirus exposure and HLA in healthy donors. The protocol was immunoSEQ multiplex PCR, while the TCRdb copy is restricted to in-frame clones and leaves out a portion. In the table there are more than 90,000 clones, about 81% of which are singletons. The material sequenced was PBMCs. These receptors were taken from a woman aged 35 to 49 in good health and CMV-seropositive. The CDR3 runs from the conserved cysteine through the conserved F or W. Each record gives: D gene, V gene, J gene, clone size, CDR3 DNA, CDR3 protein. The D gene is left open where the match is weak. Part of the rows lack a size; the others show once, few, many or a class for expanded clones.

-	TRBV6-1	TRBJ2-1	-	TGTGCCAGCAGTGAAAGGGGGAACTACAATGAGCAGTTCTTC	CASSERGNYNEQFF
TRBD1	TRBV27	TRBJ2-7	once	TGTGCCAGCAGTCCGACGGACAGGGGTGGCTCACCCCGCTCGCAGCAGTACTTC	CASSPTDRGGSPRSQQYF
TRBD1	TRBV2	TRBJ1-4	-	TGTGCCAGCAGTCGACAGGGGGTGAGGGAAAAACTGTTTTTT	CASSRQGVREKLFF
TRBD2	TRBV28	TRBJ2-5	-	TGTGCCAGCAGCCGAGGGCGGGGGGCGCTACAAGAGACCCAGTACTTC	CASSRGRGALQETQYF
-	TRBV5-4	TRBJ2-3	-	TGTGCCAGCAGCTCGCTGGAGCGGAGCACAGATACGCAGTATTTT	CASSSLERSTDTQYF
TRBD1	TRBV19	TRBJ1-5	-	TGTGCCAGTAGTGGTACAGGGGGCAATCAGCCCCAGCATTTT	CASSGTGGNQPQHF
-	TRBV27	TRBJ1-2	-	TGTGCCAGCAGTTTAAGCGCAGGGCACCGCTATGGCTACACCTTC	CASSLSAGHRYGYTF
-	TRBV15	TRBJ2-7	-	TGTGCCACCAGCAGAGCCGGGGTACGCGAGCAGTACTTC	CATSRAGVREQYF
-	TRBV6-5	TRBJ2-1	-	TGTGCCAGCAGTTACTCGTCGGGAATCCCCTACAATGAGCAGTTCTTC	CASSYSSGIPYNEQFF
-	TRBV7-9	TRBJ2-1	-	TGTGCCAGCAGGCCTTGGGGCTCACCGAATGAGCAGTTCTTC	CASRPWGSPNEQFF
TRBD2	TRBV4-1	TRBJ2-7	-	TGCGCCAGCAGTCAATTAGCGGGAGATCGCCACGAGCAGTACTTC	CASSQLAGDRHEQYF
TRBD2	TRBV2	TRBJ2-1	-	TGTGCCAGCAGGAGAGGACTAGCGGACAATGAGCAGTTCTTC	CASRRGLADNEQFF
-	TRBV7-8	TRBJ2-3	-	TGTGCCAGCAGCTTCTGGGCAGCTAGCACAGATACGCAGTATTTT	CASSFWAASTDTQYF
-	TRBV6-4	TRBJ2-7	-	TGTGCCAGCAGTGACGAGACTTCCTACGAGCAGTACTTC	CASSDETSYEQYF
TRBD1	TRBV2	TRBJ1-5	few	TGTGCCAGCAGTGTTAGGGGGCAAAGCAATCAGCCCCAGCATTTT	CASSVRGQSNQPQHF
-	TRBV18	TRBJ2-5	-	TGTGCCAGCTCGGAGGGGTGGGCGTACCAAGAGACCCAGTACTTC	CASSEGWAYQETQYF
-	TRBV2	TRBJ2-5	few	TGTGCCAGCAGGGACAACCAAGAGACCCAGTACTTC	CASRDNQETQYF
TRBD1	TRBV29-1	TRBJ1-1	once	TGCAGCGTTGACGGGGACAGGGGAACCACTGAAGCTTTCTTT	CSVDGDRGTTEAFF
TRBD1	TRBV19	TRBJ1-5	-	TGTGCCAGTAGTATACAGGGGGATAGCAATCAGCCCCAGCATTTT	CASSIQGDSNQPQHF
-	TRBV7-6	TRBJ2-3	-	TGTGCCAGCAGCTTCGGTAGTCCCCCAGATACGCAGTATTTT	CASSFGSPPDTQYF
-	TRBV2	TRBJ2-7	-	TGTGCCAGCAGAAACAGGGTTTTCAACGAGCAGTACTTC	CASRNRVFNEQYF
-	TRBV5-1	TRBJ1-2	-	TGCGCCAGCAGCTCCAGGAGGCATGGCTACACCTTC	CASSSRRHGYTF
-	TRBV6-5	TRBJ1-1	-	TGTGCCAGCAGTCGGTCGCGGAACACTGAAGCTTTCTTT	CASSRSRNTEAFF
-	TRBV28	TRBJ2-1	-	TGTGCCACCTGCTTCAGCAGCGGCCACAATGAGCAGTTCTTC	CATCFSSGHNEQFF
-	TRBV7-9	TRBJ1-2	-	TGTGCCAGCAGCTCTTGGTCAAGCGGCAGCTATGGCTACACCTTC	CASSSWSSGSYGYTF
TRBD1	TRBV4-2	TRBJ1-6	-	TGTGCCAGCAGCCGCAGGACAGGGGAGGATTCACCCCTCCACTTT	CASSRRTGEDSPLHF
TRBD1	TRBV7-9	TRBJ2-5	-	TGTGCCAGCAGCTTATTGGGACAGCAAGAGACCCAGTACTTC	CASSLLGQQETQYF
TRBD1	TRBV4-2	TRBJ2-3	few	TGTGCCAGCAGCCAAGACAGACAGGGGGCAGATACGCAGTATTTT	CASSQDRQGADTQYF
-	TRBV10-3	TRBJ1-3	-	TGTGCCATCAGTCACGACAGGCACTTCGCATCTGGAAACACCATATATTTT	CAISHDRHFASGNTIYF
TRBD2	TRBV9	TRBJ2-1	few	TGTGCCAGCAGCGAAAGCGGGAGAAACTACAATGAGCAGTTCTTC	CASSESGRNYNEQFF
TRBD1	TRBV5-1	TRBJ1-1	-	TGCGCCAGCAGCGTCAGGGGGCGGAACACTGAAGCTTTCTTT	CASSVRGRNTEAFF
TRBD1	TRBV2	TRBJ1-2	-	TGTGCCGGATCGACAGGGGGCTCTAACTATGGCTACACCTTC	CAGSTGGSNYGYTF
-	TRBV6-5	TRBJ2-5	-	TGTGCCAGCAGTTACCAGGCACAGCCTGCTCAAGAGACCCAGTACTTC	CASSYQAQPAQETQYF
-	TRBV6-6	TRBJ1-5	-	TGTGCCAGCAGTTACACAGGCCTCTATCAGCCCCAGCATTTT	CASSYTGLYQPQHF
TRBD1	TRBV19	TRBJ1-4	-	TGTGCCAGCCTTTCACAGGGGGCCGGCTCTAGAGAAAAACTGTTTTTT	CASLSQGAGSREKLFF
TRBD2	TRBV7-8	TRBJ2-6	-	TGTGCCAGCCCTCGACTCCCCACTAGCGGGAGCTCTGGGGCCAACGTCCTGACTTTC	CASPRLPTSGSSGANVLTF
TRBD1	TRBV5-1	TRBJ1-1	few	TGCGCCAGCAGCTTACAGGGGTTCACTGAAGCTTTCTTT	CASSLQGFTEAFF
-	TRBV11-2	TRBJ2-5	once	TGTGCCAGCAGCCCCTCACTCGAAGAGACCCAGTACTTC	CASSPSLEETQYF
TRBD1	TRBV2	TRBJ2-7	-	TGTGCCAGCAGCCGAGACAGGGGGCTCTACGAGCAGTACTTC	CASSRDRGLYEQYF
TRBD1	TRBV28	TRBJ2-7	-	TGTGCCAGCAGTAACCCAGGGGGCAACTACGAGCAGTACTTC	CASSNPGGNYEQYF
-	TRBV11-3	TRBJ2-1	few	TGTGCCAGCAGCTTAGACTCACTCTCCTACAATGAGCAGTTCTTC	CASSLDSLSYNEQFF
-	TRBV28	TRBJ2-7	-	TGTGCCAGCAGTTTTGGTACAGTGACCTACGAGCAGTACTTC	CASSFGTVTYEQYF
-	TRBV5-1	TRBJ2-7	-	TGCGCCAGCAGCTTACAGGGCAGGGACTACGAGCAGTACTTC	CASSLQGRDYEQYF
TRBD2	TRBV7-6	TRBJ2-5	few	TGTGCCAGCAGCGCCGAAATAGCGGGAGTTGCAGGGACCCAGTACTTC	CASSAEIAGVAGTQYF
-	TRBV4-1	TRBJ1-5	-	TGCGCCAGCAGCCATGGGTCGGGGGGCAATCAGCCCCAGCATTTT	CASSHGSGGNQPQHF
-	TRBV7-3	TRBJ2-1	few	TGTGCCAGCAGCCCGACGGGCGGGCGTGAGCAGTTCTTC	CASSPTGGREQFF
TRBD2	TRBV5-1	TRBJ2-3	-	TGCGCCAGCAGCTTGGCACTAGCGGGGACAGATACGCAGTATTTT	CASSLALAGTDTQYF
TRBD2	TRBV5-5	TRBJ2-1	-	TGTGCCAGCAGCTTGAGGGGGACTAGCGGCTACAATGAGCAGTTCTTC	CASSLRGTSGYNEQFF
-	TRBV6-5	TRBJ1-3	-	TGTGCCAGCAGTTACTCGGGCAGGGGAAGTGGAAACACCATATATTTT	CASSYSGRGSGNTIYF
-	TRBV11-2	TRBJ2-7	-	TGTGCCAGCAGCTTATTTTCGCTAAGCTCCTACGAGCAGTACTTC	CASSLFSLSSYEQYF
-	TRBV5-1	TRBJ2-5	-	TGCGCCAGCAGCTTGGAGAAACTAGGAGGGGAGACCCAGTACTTC	CASSLEKLGGETQYF
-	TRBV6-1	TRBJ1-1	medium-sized	TGTGCCAGCCCGGCGCAGGGCGCTGAAGCTTTCTTT	CASPAQGAEAFF
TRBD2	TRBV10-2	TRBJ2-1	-	TGCGCCAGCAGTGTTAAGGGACTAGCGGGTTTAAGCGAGCAGTTCTTC	CASSVKGLAGLSEQFF
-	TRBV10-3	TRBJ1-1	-	TGTGCCATCGGTAAGACGGCGGGGGCGGGCAGCACTGAAGCTTTCTTT	CAIGKTAGAGSTEAFF
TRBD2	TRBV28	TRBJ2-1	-	TGTGCCAGCAGGGCGTCGGCGGGAGGGCACTACAATGAGCAGTTCTTC	CASRASAGGHYNEQFF
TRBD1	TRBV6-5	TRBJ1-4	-	TGTGCCAGCAGTTACAGGACAGGGGTCCATAATGAAAAACTGTTTTTT	CASSYRTGVHNEKLFF
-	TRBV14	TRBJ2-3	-	TGTGCCAGCAGCCCCTTTTCTAGCCACGGTTTAGATACGCAGTATTTT	CASSPFSSHGLDTQYF
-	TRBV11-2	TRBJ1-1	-	TGTGCCAGCAGCAGCGTCCGGGGGGGGAACACTGAAGCTTTCTTT	CASSSVRGGNTEAFF
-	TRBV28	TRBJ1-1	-	TGTGCCAGCAGCATCCCAGGGGAAGCTTTCTTT	CASSIPGEAFF
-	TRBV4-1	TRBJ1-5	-	TGCGCCAGCAGCCAAGTCCCATCCTTACAGGGATTTTATCAGCCCCAGCATTTT	CASSQVPSLQGFYQPQHF